This entry features one TCR beta chain sequence. The target of this receptor is not known. Base qualities are missing; no much larger clone stands one base away. This specimen comes from a study of blood T cell repertoires in COVID-19 (TCRdb year 2020). For the study in its entirety: The collaborator samples originated in the United States, Italy and Spain and spanned the acute and convalescent phases of COVID-19. The repertoires were released in a freely available public database meant as a resource for research on the immune response to SARS-CoV-2. Nearly every sample came with metadata listing a de-identified subject ID, COVID-19 status, age in years and sex. The material from the prospective study consisted of cDNA or gDNA derived from T cells, B-cell-depleted T cells, or PBMCs. Where available, HLA class I and class II types were taken from metadata supplied by the sample provider and were not determined by assay-based typing. Subjects who had been exposed to COVID-19, were actively infected with it, or had recovered from it provided the deeply sampled blood TCRbeta repertoires that made up the dataset. The samples were drawn from two sources: the first 160 participants of the ongoing ImmuneRACE study, and 1,000 to 1,500 subjects contributed by 6 global collaborators. Results the study describes overall, beyond this receptor: How much clinical and demographic metadata was included differed by source and by participant, and the metadata was provided uncurated.

Each collaborating institution followed its own protocols to collect whole blood in K2EDTA tubes. Collaborator samples were shipped for TCRbeta analysis as frozen whole blood, isolated PBMCs, or DNA extracted from either sample type. TCRbeta CDR3 regions were amplified from genomic DNA using the immunoSEQ Assay, a bias-controlled multiplex PCR. Concerning the study's data processing: Nucleated cell counts per sample were estimated from amplification of reference gene primers within the assay. To quantify the absolute abundance of each unique TCRbeta CDR3 rearrangement, sequence reads were collapsed and filtered. For each sample, productive Simpson clonality was calculated as the square root of Simpson's diversity index across productive rearrangements. TCRdb carries this immuneACCESS record with in-frame sequences only. Its versions omit some clonotypes, under half of them owing to an unresolved V gene in the studies checked, with the rest unexplained. The DNA gave D and trimming, while V, J and clone size come from that table. The sample includes about 480,000 clones, with around nine tenths observed a single time. Around 4.5% of the sample is in the top ten clones.

V and J are trimmed by 4 bases and 2 bases, and the gene matches miss 10 bases of the junction. From its cysteine to its phenylalanine, the CDR3 spans 16 amino acids. CDR3 DNA is the only sequence kept; it has 48 bases, read in frame from the first base. Via the germline V gene, CDR1 is ENHRY and CDR2 SYGVKD. This receptor chain uses TRBV10-3 and TRBJ1-2, and 7 bases in between align with TRBD1. This receptor was taken from a woman aged 25 to 45 with acute or convalescent COVID-19. Specimen: peripheral blood. This receptor has the CDR3 CAISGDPMTGNYGYTF. The DNA sequence reads TGTGCCATCAGTGGGGACCCGATGACAGGGAACTATGGCTACACCTTC.